Detailed here is one T cell receptor beta chain. Its cognate antigen has yet to be identified. Base quality data are lacking; no much larger clone is found one base away. This sample was included in a study of post-analysis software for immune sequencing data (dated by TCRdb to between 2015 and 2016). Regarding the study in general: Disease courses on record covered relapsing-remitting, secondary progressive and progressive-relapsing multiple sclerosis, though some patients had no subtype annotation. The patient repertoires were compared against roughly 12 previously published healthy control repertoires obtained from donors aged 6 to 25 years. A subset of samples was prepared in parallel using single-end sample barcoding, then pooled and co-amplified after Illumina adapter ligation.

V is cut by 4 bases and J by 3 bases, and the space between the germline ends is 8 bases. The germline V gene sets CDR1 to MNHEY and CDR2 to SVGAGI. The CDR3, from cysteine to phenylalanine, totals 13 residues. Of all the DNA, just the CDR3 is kept, 39 bases in frame from base 1. The research as a whole found: The multiple sclerosis patient group was slightly younger than the control group. Direct clustering with F measure showed strong co-clustering of samples prepared in the same batch, prompting a batch-effect correction. Compared with controls, multiple sclerosis patients had significantly lower normalized Chao1 diversity, a finding suggesting substantial peripheral T-cell clonal expansion. Significantly higher frequencies in patients than in controls were found for five or six TRBV segments, including TRBV5-6, TRBV5-1 and TRBV20-1.

To demonstrate the VDJtools post-analysis software, TCR beta repertoires were profiled from the peripheral blood of about 14 young patients with multiple sclerosis. The multiple sclerosis patients were children and adolescents between about 6 and 16 years of age. Library generation was performed with PCR. Sequencer: Illumina HiSeq 2500. Unique molecular identifiers were incorporated into TCR beta cDNA libraries to reduce PCR and sequencing biases. Per 1 to 10 million input T cells, 500,000 or so cDNA molecules were obtained, such that each molecule approximated one T cell. Patient libraries were prepared and sequenced with the same protocol used for the earlier healthy control dataset. Within a given batch, samples were prepared together, multiplexed and sequenced on the same HiSeq lane. The authors' analysis ran thus. Raw barcoded reads were processed with MIGEC, and single-read molecular identifier groups were discarded before consensus assembly and CDR3 extraction. VDJtools was used for post-analysis of the clonotype tables, with diversity normalized by down-sampling every dataset to the smallest sample size. To correct batch-related cross-sample contamination, repertoire overlap clustering matched CDR3 amino acid sequences but not nucleotide sequences. TCRdb reran the public reads through fastp at Q25 and MiXCR, keeping productive beta chains. Each CDR3 protein appears once, grouped with its most common genes and DNA. The V and J calls were determined by TCRdb, not by the authors. Recorded for this sample are hundreds of thousands of distinct CDR3 sequences; just under 30% of them occurred a single time. The ten largest make up approximately 0.55% of the sample.

The sequenced sample was blood. The rearrangement joined TRBV6-5 to TRBJ2-3; the D gene identity is not certain. The TCR comes from a girl aged 5 to 17 with multiple sclerosis. The nucleotides read TGTGCCAGCAGTTGGAGAAGGACAGATACGCAGTATTTT. Its protein reads: CASSWRRTDTQYF.